One sample yielded the 22 T cell receptor beta chains listed below, sequenced in a study of read filtering for tumor transcriptome and immune sequencing. This library used roughly 400 ng RNA and molecular barcoded adaptors spanning alpha/delta and beta/gamma chains. TCRdb re-analysed the reads in MiXCR, keeping a single row per CDR3 protein. The sample lists 5,800 or so distinct CDR3 sequences; 21% were seen once. The sequencing input was a population of CD138-negative cells sorted from bone marrow. These receptors all come from a donor at least 40 years old with multiple myeloma.

The rearrangement links TRBV12-3 or TRBV12-4 to TRBJ2-3; 9 bases agree with TRBD1. V shed 11 bases, J shed 2 bases, and the junction held 5 bases outside the gene matches. CDR3 length: 13 residues. This CDR3 reads CAGDRGITDTQYF. The CDR3 region has the DNA TGTGCCGGCGACAGGGGGATCACAGATACGCAGTATTTT.

On this clonotype itself: The CDR3 does not close with the conserved phenylalanine or tryptophan, likely indicating a read error. The rearrangement uses TRBV12-3 or TRBV12-4 and TRBJ2-5; 8 nucleotides align to TRBD1. The CDR3 runs to 16 residues. CDR3 loop: CASSAPGTGWQGTQYS. CDR3 DNA: TGTGCCAGCAGCGCTCCCGGGACAGGTTGGCAAGGGACCCAGTACTCC.

The V call is TRBV5-1, the J call TRBJ2-1; 8 bases agree with TRBD2. The CDR3 runs to 16 residues. CDR1 SGHRS and CDR2 YFSETQ come from the germline V gene. J was trimmed by 12 bases and V by 0 bases; bases with no gene match: 14. The CDR3 protein is CASSLGTIGRAHGQFF. The CDR3 DNA is TGCGCCAGCAGCTTGGGGACTATCGGGAGGGCCCATGGGCAGTTCTTC.

In this sample, this clonotype is medium-sized. The chain carries TRBV7-2 and TRBJ2-1, with TRBD2 matching over 8 bases. The germline V gene encodes CDR1 SGHTA and CDR2 FQGNSA. V shed 4 bases and J 3 bases; nucleotides not matched to a gene: 5. CDR3 length: 15 amino acids. The CDR3 bases are TGTGCCAGCAGCTCGCTAGCGGGCTACTACAATGAGCAGTTCTTC. Its protein product is CASSSLAGYYNEQFF.

This clonotype is medium-sized in the sample. The chain couples TRBV27 to TRBJ2-7; 9 bases agree with TRBD1. Germline V gene sequence: CDR1 MNHEY, CDR2 SMNVEV (reference sequence). Trimming cost V 1 base and J 0 bases; bases outside gene matches: 7. This CDR3 is 17 amino acids long. The CDR3 coding sequence is TGTGCCAGCAGTTTATTAATCTGGGACAGGGTCTCCTACGAGCAGTACTTC. Its protein product is CASSLLIWDRVSYEQYF.

This clonotype is labeled medium-sized. The J gene is TRBJ2-1, the V gene TRBV20-1; the D gene could be TRBD1 or TRBD2 (7 bases each). CDR3 size: 15 residues. From germline, CDR1 is DFQATT and CDR2 SNEGSKA (reference sequence). V lost 5 bases and J 6 bases, leaving 20 bases between the germline ends. CDR3 sequence: CSAPHAGRGGNEQFF. In nucleotides, the CDR3 is TGCAGTGCTCCCCACGCCGGCAGGGGGGGCAATGAGCAGTTCTTC.

This clonotype was seen many times. This chain uses TRBV28 with TRBJ1-5; 8 bases align to TRBD1. The germline gives CDR1 MDHEN, CDR2 SYDVKM. The CDR3 totals 14 residues. The V gene end was trimmed by 7 bases and the J gene end by 3 bases; junction bases not matched to a gene: 5. The CDR3 loop reads CASIRGRINQPQHF. Here the CDR3 DNA reads TGTGCCAGCATCAGGGGGCGGATCAATCAGCCCCAGCATTTT.

This clonotype has at least ten counts. DNA for the CDR3: TGCGCCAGCAGCCAAGAGGAAAGGATTAGCTATAATGAAAAACTGTTTTTT. Its translation: CASSQEERISYNEKLFF. The V gene is TRBV4-1, the J gene TRBJ1-4; no firm D call. The germline V gene encodes CDR1 MGHRA and CDR2 YSYEKL. Trimming took off 0 bases at V and 4 bases at J, with 15 bases between the two ends. This CDR3 is 17 amino acids long.

By its share, this clonotype is medium-sized (0.01 to 0.1%). The chain is built from TRBV12-3 or TRBV12-4 and TRBJ2-5; D ambiguous. V was shortened by 3 bases and J by 2 bases, with 1 base between the two germline ends. CDR3 length equals 11 residues. This CDR3 is CASSFQETQYF. CDR3 in DNA: TGTGCCAGCAGTTTTCAAGAGACCCAGTACTTC.

This clonotype has ten or more counts. The V and J genes are TRBV10-3 and TRBJ2-7; D not certain. The germline CDR1 and CDR2 sequences are ENHRY and SYGVKD. The CDR3 is made up of 15 amino acids. V was pared by 0 bases and J by 3 bases, with 12 bases between. The CDR3 bases are TGTGCCATCAGTGAGTCTTCGAGACGCCTCTACGAGCAGTACTTC. Translating it yields CAISESSRRLYEQYF.

This clonotype is termed medium-sized. CDR3 sequence (DNA): TGCAGTGCTAGGTCGGGGGGCTTTTCTGAAGCTTTCTTT. This codes for CSARSGGFSEAFF. The chain couples TRBV20-1 to TRBJ1-1; the D gene is possibly TRBD1 (6 bases). CDR3 size: 13 residues. Deletions cut 3 bases from V and 6 bases from J, with 14 bases between. The V gene's germline CDR1 is DFQATT and CDR2 SNEGSKA (reference sequence).

This clonotype has at least ten counts. The chain employs TRBV7-9 and TRBJ1-4, with TRBD1 as a possible D gene (6 bases). CDR1 is SEHNR and CDR2 is FQNEAQ in the germline V gene (reference sequence). This CDR3 spans 17 amino acids. V lost 11 bases, J lost 6 bases, and 28 bases lay in between. CDR3 coding DNA: TGTGCCGGGGCCAGGGGTGGTGCAACTAAGCGGGATGAAAAACTGTTTTTT. Translated, it gives CAGARGGATKRDEKLFF.

Sample share makes this clonotype medium-sized. The V call is TRBV20-1, the J call TRBJ1-1, with 8 nucleotides matching TRBD1. With V trimmed by 0 bases and J by 8 bases, 8 bases remained unmatched. From germline, CDR1 is DFQATT and CDR2 SNEGSKA (reference sequence). The length of the CDR3 is 14 residues. CDR3 bases: TGCAGTGCTAGAGATCGCGCAGGGGGCGCGGAAGCTTTCTTT. Protein: CSARDRAGGAEAFF.

The table lists this clonotype with a count of one. The V and J genes are TRBV29-1 and TRBJ2-7, with 13 bases fitting TRBD2. Trimming cost V 1 base and J 6 bases; bases outside gene matches: 6. Germline values: CDR1 SQVTM, CDR2 ANQGSEA. This CDR3 is built from 15 residues. The CDR3 region has the DNA TGCAGCGTTGAAGTTGGGACTAGCGGGAAAGGCGAGCAGTACTTC. This sequence encodes CSVEVGTSGKGEQYF.

To note about this clonotype: With only one base between it and a far larger clone, this is likely a read error. This sequence joins TRBV12-3 or TRBV12-4 and TRBJ1-6; D is undetermined. The CDR3 contains 12 residues. The CDR3 DNA reads as TGTGCCAGCAGCTCCACTCGGAATGAAGGTTTCTTT. The encoded protein is CASSSTRNEGFF.

This clonotype was seen repeatedly, ten times or more. The J gene is TRBJ2-7, the V gene TRBV10-2; perhaps TRBD1 as D (6 bases). The CDR3 loop spans 11 amino acids. Germline V gene lookup returns CDR1 WSHSY and CDR2 SAAADI. Trimming pared 5 bases from V and 10 bases from J, leaving 12 bases between. The CDR3 loop is CASSHGTLQYF. The CDR3 nucleotides are TGCGCCAGCAGTCACGGGACACTTCAGTACTTC.

For this clonotype: The CDR3 end shows no conserved phenylalanine or tryptophan, and so a read error is likely. The chain employs TRBV4-2 and TRBJ2-3, with 14 bases aligning to TRBD2. Germline values: CDR1 LGHNA, CDR2 YNFKEQ. The CDR3 runs to 15 residues. CDR3 sequence: CGSSPTSGRADTQYL. The CDR3 DNA follows: TGTGGCAGCAGCCCGACTAGCGGGAGGGCAGATACGCAGTATCTT.

Ten or more counts support this clonotype. The CDR3 DNA reads TGTGCCAGCGCTACAGGGGCCTACGAGCAGTACTTC. It encodes CASATGAYEQYF. The chain joins TRBV25-1 to TRBJ2-7; 7 bases map to TRBD1. The CDR3 totals 12 residues. V trimming: 8 bases; J trimming: 2 bases; junction bases outside the gene matches: 3. Germline CDR1 MGHDK, CDR2 SYGVNS.

This clonotype showed up many times. The V and J genes are TRBV27 and TRBJ2-5, with TRBD2 identical over 7 bases. Unmatched junction bases numbered 10, after V lost 2 bases and J lost 7 bases. CDR3 length: 15 amino acids. The germline CDR1 and CDR2 sequences are MNHEY and SMNVEV (reference sequence). The CDR3: CASSLGSGGRGTQYF. The CDR3 DNA sequence: TGTGCCAGCAGTTTAGGATCGGGGGGAAGAGGGACCCAGTACTTC.

Remarks on this clonotype: A much larger clone is a single base away; this may be a read error. The chain recombines TRBV19 with TRBJ1-5; the D gene is possibly TRBD1 (6 bases). Trimming shortened V by 7 bases and J by 6 bases, and 16 bases separated the two germline ends. The CDR3 extends over 14 amino acids. Germline values: CDR1 LNHDA, CDR2 SQIVND (reference sequence). The CDR3 loop is CASIPRGRGQPQHF. The CDR3 coding sequence is TGTGCCAGTATCCCCAGGGGAAGGGGTCAGCCCCAGCATTTT. Full variable domain (remainder filled in from reference TRBV19 and TRBJ1-5): DGGITQSPKYLFRKEGQNVTLSCEQNLNHDAMYWYRQDPGQGLRLIYYSQIVNDFQKGDIAEGYSVSREKKESFPLTVTSAQKNPTAFYLCASIPRGRGQPQHFGDGTRLSIL.

V gene TRBV7-6 combines with J gene TRBJ1-2; unclear D gene. From germline, CDR1 is SGHVS and CDR2 FNYEAQ. Trimming shortened V by 1 base and J by 4 bases, and 13 bases separated the two germline ends. This CDR3 has 15 residues. CDR3 in DNA: TGTGCCAGCAGCTTAGGAGTCGGAGGGCTCTATGGCTACACCTTC. Translation gives CASSLGVGGLYGYTF.

By sample share, this clonotype is medium-sized. The V and J genes are TRBV20-1 and TRBJ1-5; D not certain. The germline gives CDR1 DFQATT, CDR2 SNEGSKA (reference sequence). V dropped 0 bases and J dropped 5 bases, with 17 bases sitting between them. This CDR3 spans 16 amino acids. This CDR3 is CSARDVTRLSDQPQHF. DNA for the CDR3: TGCAGTGCTAGAGACGTCACTAGGCTTTCAGATCAGCCCCAGCATTTT.